This entry describes one T cell receptor (beta chain). Its antigen is currently unknown. TCRbeta library preparation incorporated unique molecular identifiers. TCRdb re-analysed the PCR reads in MiXCR, keeping a single row per CDR3 protein. The profile shows roughly 120,000 distinct CDR3 sequences, roughly 23% of them singletons. The record originates from a study of T-cell reconstitution after alpha-beta-depleted transplantation in children. Whole-study results and caveats: Expanded graft clones numbering several hundred reportedly gave rise to alpha-beta T cells about two months after transplant. Once a year had passed after transplant, T-cell counts and diversity came mostly from newly produced T cells.

Germline values: CDR1 LGHNA, CDR2 YSLEER. The CDR3 spans 14 residues. The ends lost 8 bases at V and 6 bases at J; junction bases unmatched: 8. The gene calls are TRBV4-3 and TRBJ2-2, with 8 bases fitting TRBD2. The sequence was obtained from a male patient between 2 and 10 years old who had a stem cell transplant for chronic granulomatous disease, so the T cells may come from the graft donor. Specimen: PBMCs, mostly from graft donor cells, collected 180 days after TCRalphabeta/CD19-depleted stem cell transplant. CDR3 DNA sequence: TGCGCCAGCGCCCCCGGGGGGGGATCCGGGGAGCTGTTTTTT. This encodes CASAPGGGSGELFF.